This T cell receptor beta chain originates from a study of CD8+ T cells in alopecia areata. Whole-study context: Oral tofacitinib, 5 to 10 mg twice daily, was given in an open-label trial.

Sequencing relied on a cDNA template that was reverse transcribed from extracted RNA. Repertoires were generated with immunoSEQ multiplex PCR, while TCRdb's copy carries only in-frame clones and drops some. Among about 250,000 clones listed, 50% to 75% were seen once. As regards this clone: Its antigen is as yet unknown.

The CDR3 extends over 15 amino acids. The germline V gene has CDR1 MNHEY and CDR2 SMNVEV (reference sequence). Trimming took 5 bases from V and 4 from J; bases not matched to a gene: 10. The study, taken as a whole, reports: Both scalp clonality and the expanded CD8+ clones among the top 100 showed a significant decrease with tofacitinib. There were many expanded lesional clones persisting in scalp and blood during tofacitinib. Just one nonresponder means the tie between baseline CD8+ expansion and response stays uncertain.

Described treatment: oral pan-JAK inhibitor, 5-10 mg twice daily. This TCR was recovered from a human donor with alopecia areata. The chain joins TRBV27 to TRBJ2-7, with 8 bases matching TRBD1. Specimen: CD4+ T cells sorted from blood, collected at approximately week 51, from a patient treated with tofacitinib. Here the CDR3 reads CASSPTGTGSYEQYF. The DNA of the CDR3 is TGTGCCAGCAGTCCCACCGGGACAGGTTCGTACGAGCAGTACTTC.